This TCR beta chain is drawn from a study of beta chain features in type 1 diabetes. Expressed TCRB transcripts got sequenced, as all isolated RNA was reverse transcribed. The study sequenced naive, central memory and regulatory T cell samples to an average of about 3.9 million reads. Sequencing used immunoSEQ multiplex PCR; TCRdb keeps in-frame clones, though not all of them. The table includes 300,000 to 400,000 clones, approximately 13% detected once. The V and J ends lost 5 bases and 2 bases, in that order; junction bases with no gene match: 3. This CDR3 has 14 residues. The germline CDR1 and CDR2 sequences are SGHAT and FQNNGV. Study-wide findings and caveats: A moderate, significant TCRB CDR3 shortening appeared in type 1 diabetes across four CD4+ subsets. Individuals with type 1 diabetes displayed fewer insertions and more deletions at VDJ junctions.

Sorting produced populations that all topped 95% purity. Turning to this clone: The antigen is unknown.

This TCR was sampled from a woman between 18 and 29 years old with type 1 diabetes. This chain uses TRBV11-2 with TRBJ1-5; TRBD1 matches at 7 bases. Sequences were obtained from naive CD4+ T cells from blood. For the CDR3, the DNA is TGTGCCAGCAGCCAAGGACAGGGCAATCAGCCCCAGCATTTT. As protein: CASSQGQGNQPQHF. The entire variable domain, with the rest obtained from reference TRBV11-2 and TRBJ1-5, is as follows: EAGVAQSPRYKIIEKRQSVAFWCNPISGHATLYWYQQILGQGPKLLIQFQNNGVVDDSQLPKDRFSAERLKGVDSTLKIQPAKLEDSAVYLCASSQGQGNQPQHFGDGTRLSIL.